This TCR beta chain was found in a study of beta chain features in type 1 diabetes. The whole isolated RNA underwent reverse transcription, so sequencing captured expressed TCRB transcripts. Produced via immunoSEQ multiplex PCR; TCRdb's table is partial and in-frame only. This table holds more than 200,000 clones, 15% to 20% found once. CDR3 length: 15 residues. CDR1 and CDR2 from the germline V gene are SEHNR and FQNEAQ (reference sequence). V lost 3 bases and J lost 4, with 14 bases in between. Overall study findings and caveats: Moderate but significant shortening of TCRB CDR3s was recorded in all four CD4+ subsets from Type 1 diabetes patients. Junctions at VDJ sites from type 1 diabetes patients had fewer insertions and more deletions.

In the case of this clone: Its antigen is as yet unknown.

The chain combines TRBV7-9 with TRBJ2-3; either TRBD1 or TRBD2 may fit D (5 bases each). The material sequenced was naive CD4+ T cells from blood. The clonotype originates from a man aged 25-45 years with type 1 diabetes. CDR3 protein: CASSFARAGADTQYF. DNA of the CDR3: TGTGCCAGCAGCTTCGCCAGGGCGGGCGCAGATACGCAGTATTTT.